The 31 T cell receptor beta chains in this list originate from one sample, sequenced in a study of PD-L1 blockade in urothelial cancer. The protocol was immunoSEQ multiplex PCR, while the TCRdb copy is restricted to in-frame clones and leaves out a portion. The sample carries 45,000 to 55,000 clones, 84% recorded once. The sample's time point: pretreatment peripheral blood. The sequences come from PBMCs, collected around atezolizumab (anti-PD-L1) treatment. The receptor set was obtained from a middle-aged man with urothelial cancer.

The chain uses TRBV7-9 and TRBJ2-3, with 10 bases aligning to TRBD2. The CDR3 runs 18 residues. J lost 0 bases, V lost 5 bases, and 11 bases had no gene match. Germline CDR1 is SEHNR and CDR2 is FQNEAQ (reference sequence). The CDR3 nucleotides are TGTGCCAGCAGCCAATCTTTCGGGACTAGCGAGAGCACAGATACGCAGTATTTT. Translated, it gives CASSQSFGTSESTDTQYF.

Concerning this clone: Other DNA sequences within the sample encode an identical CDR3. The chain's CDR3 is CASSPATSGRADTQYF. The DNA for the CDR3 is TGTGCCAGCTCACCTGCGACTAGCGGGAGAGCAGATACGCAGTATTTT. V usage is TRBV18 and J usage is TRBJ2-3, with 12 bases fitting TRBD2. In germline, CDR1 is KGHSH, CDR2 LQKENI. The CDR3 length is 16 residues. V was clipped by 3 bases and J by 4 bases; unmatched bases: 5.

Only one count was recorded for this clone. This chain connects TRBV7-9 to TRBJ2-1; TRBD2 agrees at 10 bases. This CDR3 has 16 amino acids. V lost 1 base, J lost 8 bases, and 8 bases stayed unmatched. The germline CDR1 and CDR2 sequences are SEHNR and FQNEAQ (reference sequence). This chain's CDR3 is CASSLVPSGGDDEQFF. The CDR3 DNA follows: TGTGCCAGCAGCTTAGTTCCTAGCGGGGGTGACGATGAGCAGTTCTTC.

The chain has TRBV7-9 and TRBJ2-3; D is unresolved. Germline CDR1 reads SEHNR; CDR2 reads FQNEAQ (reference sequence). V lost 0 bases, J lost 4 bases, and 11 bases lay in between. This CDR3 region has 15 residues. The DNA of the CDR3 is TGTGCCAGCAGCTTAGCAGGTTTGGGCGCAGATACGCAGTATTTT. This translates into CASSLAGLGADTQYF.

The rearrangement joins TRBV7-2 to TRBJ2-7, with no clear D. Trimming left V 0 bases short and J 0 bases short, with 12 bases between. The CDR3 is made up of 16 amino acids. Germline V gene sequence: CDR1 SGHTA, CDR2 FQGNSA. The CDR3 coding sequence is TGTGCCAGCAGCTTAGCGGCAGTCCCATCCTCCTACGAGCAGTACTTC. Translating gives CASSLAAVPSSYEQYF.

The chain links TRBV7-2 to TRBJ1-2, with D perhaps matching TRBD1 (6 bases). The germline V and J ends were trimmed by 3 bases and 7 bases, with 12 bases remaining between them. The CDR3 contains 13 residues. Germline V gene lookup returns CDR1 SGHTA and CDR2 FQGNSA. This CDR3 reads CASSLGRGSGYTF. CDR3 coding DNA: TGTGCCAGCAGCTTGGGCAGGGGCTCTGGCTACACCTTC.

In its sample, this clone was seen once. The chain couples TRBV19 to TRBJ2-2; the match to TRBD1 covers 9 bases. Germline lookup yields CDR1 LNHDA and CDR2 SQIVND (reference sequence). CDR3 size: 16 residues. Unmatched junction bases numbered 8, after V lost 6 bases and J lost 3 bases. CDR3 loop: CASSTRGQGDTGELFF. In nucleotides, the CDR3 is TGTGCCAGTAGCACCAGGGGACAGGGTGACACCGGGGAGCTGTTTTTT.

By its share, this clone is medium-sized. The chain employs TRBV11-2 and TRBJ2-7; TRBD1 matches at 9 bases. Trimming took 5 bases from V and 3 from J; bases not matched to a gene: 11. The CDR3 loop spans 16 amino acids. Germline V gene sequence: CDR1 SGHAT, CDR2 FQNNGV. CDR3 in amino acids: CASSPIRTGDIYEQYF. The CDR3 coding sequence is TGTGCCAGCAGCCCCATAAGGACAGGGGATATCTACGAGCAGTACTTC. Variable domain in full (rest from reference TRBV11-2 and TRBJ2-7): EAGVAQSPRYKIIEKRQSVAFWCNPISGHATLYWYQQILGQGPKLLIQFQNNGVVDDSQLPKDRFSAERLKGVDSTLKIQPAKLEDSAVYLCASSPIRTGDIYEQYFGPGTRLTVT.

The rearrangement links TRBV7-3 to TRBJ1-2, with D possibly being TRBD1 (6 bases). V was pared by 5 bases and J by 8 bases, with 15 bases between. Germline V gene sequence: CDR1 SGHTA, CDR2 FQGTGA. This CDR3 region has 13 residues. The CDR3 here is CASSPGSGGGYTF. In nucleotides, the CDR3 is TGTGCCAGCAGCCCAGGGTCGGGGGGCGGCTACACCTTC.

This clone came up a few times. The chain combines TRBV2 with TRBJ1-5; D is possibly TRBD1 (6 bases). Deletions cut 5 bases from V and 0 bases from J, with 11 bases between. The CDR3 totals 15 residues. Germline CDR1 and CDR2: SNHLY and FYNNEI. CDR3 coding DNA: TGTGCCAGCAGTAAGGGGACAAATAGCAATCAGCCCCAGCATTTT. Translation gives CASSKGTNSNQPQHF.

J is TRBJ1-1 and V is TRBV6-5, with a weak D call TRBD1 (6 bases). The V and J ends lost 6 bases and 6 bases respectively, with 11 bases between them. The CDR3 totals 12 residues. Looked up from germline, CDR1 is MNHEY and CDR2 is SVGAGI. The CDR3 spells CASSSYRAEAFF. CDR3 nucleotides: TGTGCCAGCAGCTCATACAGGGCTGAAGCTTTCTTT.

This chain uses TRBV11-3 with TRBJ2-7; D may be TRBD1 (6 bases). This CDR3 comprises 15 residues. V was cut by 5 bases and J by 4 bases, with 18 bases left in between. Germline CDR1 is SGHNT and CDR2 is YENEEA. The CDR3 loop reads CASSRMTGGDYEQYF. DNA for the CDR3: TGTGCCAGCAGCCGGATGACAGGTGGGGATTACGAGCAGTACTTC.

This clone appeared a few times. The CDR3 nucleotides are TGTGCCAGCAGCTCCAGGGTGACAGTCCCTACGCTGAACACCGGGGAGCTGTTTTTT. Translation: CASSSRVTVPTLNTGELFF. This rearrangement joins TRBV5-5 to TRBJ2-2; the D gene is possibly TRBD1 (5 bases). CDR1 and CDR2 (germline): SGHKS, YYEKEE (reference sequence). Trimming shortened V by 3 bases and J by 1 base, and 22 bases separated the two germline ends. CDR3 size: 19 residues.

This rearrangement joins TRBV5-4 to TRBJ1-2; D ambiguous. The length of the CDR3 is 12 residues. V was clipped by 3 bases and J by 7 bases, with 10 bases between them. Germline-derived CDR1 and CDR2 are SGHNT and YYREEE (reference sequence). DNA of the CDR3: TGTGCCAGCAGCTCTGGCGACACTGGCTACACCTTC. Translated, it gives CASSSGDTGYTF.

The chain has TRBV11-2 and TRBJ2-7; D is undetermined. The CDR3 has 13 amino acids. The V end was cut by 1 base, the J end by 5 bases, with 9 bases between. Germline V gene lookup returns CDR1 SGHAT and CDR2 FQNNGV. CDR3: CASSLGLRDEQYF. The CDR3 DNA is TGTGCCAGCAGCTTAGGCCTTCGGGACGAGCAGTACTTC.

This clone was detected only once. This chain links TRBV6-5 with TRBJ2-3, with a possible D match to TRBD1 (5 bases). Germline V lookup: CDR1 MNHEY, CDR2 SVGAGI. Trimming pared 6 bases from V and 11 bases from J, leaving 12 bases between. This CDR3 comprises 11 residues. This CDR3 is CASSQGNGQYF. The CDR3 bases are TGTGCCAGCAGCCAGGGAAATGGGCAGTATTTT.

The J gene is TRBJ2-2, the V gene TRBV4-2, with TRBD1 matching over 7 bases. The CDR3 covers 13 residues. Germline V gene lookup returns CDR1 LGHNA and CDR2 YNFKEQ. V shed 3 bases and J 6 bases; nucleotides not matched to a gene: 1. CDR3 in amino acids: CASSHDRAGELFF. In DNA, the CDR3 is TGTGCCAGCAGCCACGACAGGGCCGGGGAGCTGTTTTTT.

This sequence joins TRBV10-2 and TRBJ2-3; 10 nucleotides line up with TRBD2. Trimming at V came to 3 bases and at J to 5 bases, leaving 11 bases not matched to a gene. CDR1 and CDR2 from the germline V gene are WSHSY and SAAADI. This CDR3 region has 17 residues. The CDR3: CASSESGSLAGGDTQYF. The CDR3 nucleotides read TGCGCCAGCAGTGAATCCGGATCCTTAGCGGGAGGAGATACGCAGTATTTT.

This clone was picked up a small number of times. The J gene is TRBJ1-1, the V gene TRBV7-9; tentative D call: TRBD1 (5 bases). With 1 base removed from V and 6 bases from J, the gap between germline ends came to 18 bases. The CDR3 runs to 16 residues. Germline CDR1 and CDR2: SEHNR and FQNEAQ (reference sequence). DNA for the CDR3: TGTGCCAGCAGCTTAGTCCTAGGGATTGGGGCTCCTGAAGCTTTCTTT. Amino acids: CASSLVLGIGAPEAFF.

This clone was counted once. The chain carries TRBV4-2 and TRBJ2-3; 8 nucleotides agree with TRBD1. V was clipped by 3 bases and J by 6 bases; unmatched bases: 11. CDR3 size: 16 residues. CDR1 LGHNA and CDR2 YNFKEQ come from the germline V gene. In DNA form, the CDR3 reads TGTGCCAGCAGCCAGGGAAGAGGACAGGGACCGGATACGCAGTATTTT. This translates into CASSQGRGQGPDTQYF.

The V gene is TRBV7-9, the J gene TRBJ2-2; no clear D. In germline, CDR1 is SEHNR, CDR2 FQNEAQ (reference sequence). Trimming removed 5 bases at V and 0 bases at J, with 16 bases between. CDR3 length equals 17 residues. The CDR3 region is CASSPPRPNPNTGELFF. DNA for the CDR3: TGTGCCAGCAGCCCCCCCAGGCCGAACCCGAACACCGGGGAGCTGTTTTTT. The full variable domain, rest sourced from reference TRBV7-9 and TRBJ2-2, is DTGVSQNPRHKITKRGQNVTFRCDPISEHNRLYWYRQTLGQGPEFLTYFQNEAQLEKSRLLSDRFSAERPKGSFSTLEIQRTEQGDSAMYLCASSPPRPNPNTGELFFGEGSRLTVL.

The chain is built from TRBV5-1 and TRBJ2-7, with 8 bases identical to TRBD2. CDR3 size: 17 residues. After removal of 0 bases from V and 6 bases from J, the junction contained 14 bases not matched to a gene. Germline-derived CDR1 and CDR2 are SGHRS and YFSETQ. CDR3 amino acids: CASSLEPTGGATVEQYF. The CDR3 coding sequence is TGCGCCAGCAGCTTGGAACCGACCGGGGGGGCTACTGTCGAGCAGTACTTC. The whole variable domain, filled in from reference TRBV5-1 and TRBJ2-7, reads KAGVTQTPRYLIKTRGQQVTLSCSPISGHRSVSWYQQTPGQGLQFLFEYFSETQRNKGNFPGRFSGRQFSNSRSEMNVSTLELGDSALYLCASSLEPTGGATVEQYFGPGTRLTVT.

For this clone: Relative to the germline gene, one junction end is altered; a read error may explain this. V gene TRBV11-3 combines with J gene TRBJ2-1, with TRBD1 identical over 10 bases. There are 11 residues in the CDR3. Germline CDR1 reads SGHNT; CDR2 reads YENEEA. CDR3 sequence reads: CASSGTGERFF. The CDR3 DNA is TGTGCCAGCAGCGGGACAGGGGAGCGGTTCTTC.

The chain carries TRBV5-1 and TRBJ1-1, with D maybe TRBD1 (5 bases). Trimming took off 6 bases at V and 0 bases at J, with 9 bases between the two ends. Per the germline V gene, CDR1 is SGHRS and CDR2 is YFSETQ. The CDR3 contains 13 residues. The CDR3 nucleotides read TGCGCCAGCAAGGGCAGGGTGAACACTGAAGCTTTCTTT. Translating gives CASKGRVNTEAFF.

This chain joins TRBV30 and TRBJ1-2; maybe TRBD1 (6 bases). CDR3 length: 14 amino acids. Germline loops: CDR1 GTSNPN, CDR2 SVGIG (reference sequence). V was cut by 1 base and J by 3 bases, with 12 bases left in between. CDR3 sequence: CAWSGTGFYYGYTF. The CDR3 nucleotides are TGTGCCTGGAGTGGTACAGGGTTTTACTATGGCTACACCTTC. Using reference TRBV30 and TRBJ1-2 for the parts outside the CDR3, the full variable domain is SQTIHQWPATLVQPVGSPLSLECTVEGTSNPNLYWYRQAAGRGLQLLFYSVGIGQISSEVPQNLSASRPQDRQFILSSKKLLLSDSGFYLCAWSGTGFYYGYTFGSGTRLTVV.

The chain links TRBV7-9 to TRBJ2-3, with 9 bases fitting TRBD2. From germline, CDR1 is SEHNR and CDR2 FQNEAQ (reference sequence). V was pared by 5 bases and J by 2 bases, with 11 bases of the junction left unmatched. CDR3 length: 17 residues. As DNA, the CDR3 is TGTGCCAGCAGCCGGAAGGTGGGCGGGGGGGCCACAGATACGCAGTATTTT. Translating gives CASSRKVGGGATDTQYF. The full variable domain, in which reference TRBV7-9 and TRBJ2-3 provide the parts outside the CDR3, is DTGVSQNPRHKITKRGQNVTFRCDPISEHNRLYWYRQTLGQGPEFLTYFQNEAQLEKSRLLSDRFSAERPKGSFSTLEIQRTEQGDSAMYLCASSRKVGGGATDTQYFGPGTRLTVL.

The chain recombines TRBV5-1 with TRBJ1-5; D is ambiguous. CDR1 is SGHRS and CDR2 is YFSETQ in the germline V gene. V was cut by 7 bases and J by 9 bases, with 20 bases left in between. CDR3 length: 14 amino acids. CDR3 bases: TGCGCCAGCTCTCAGGACGGAGGGCCTGGGCCCCAGCATTTT. Amino acids: CASSQDGGPGPQHF. The variable domain in full, completed from reference TRBV5-1 and TRBJ1-5, reads KAGVTQTPRYLIKTRGQQVTLSCSPISGHRSVSWYQQTPGQGLQFLFEYFSETQRNKGNFPGRFSGRQFSNSRSEMNVSTLELGDSALYLCASSQDGGPGPQHFGDGTRLSIL.

V gene TRBV6-1 combines with J gene TRBJ2-1; 7 bases agree with TRBD1. After removal of 9 bases from V and 6 bases from J, the junction contained 8 bases not matched to a gene. The CDR3 has 13 amino acids. CDR1 and CDR2 from the germline V gene are MNHNS and SASEGT. The CDR3 region is CASSDRTVNEQFF. The CDR3 DNA follows: TGTGCCAGTTCGGACAGGACTGTCAATGAGCAGTTCTTC.

This clone was detected a few times. The V and J genes are TRBV6-4 and TRBJ2-1; 11 bases match TRBD2. Germline lookup yields CDR1 MRHNA and CDR2 SNTAGT. The CDR3 consists of 16 residues. Trimming cost V 3 bases and J 6 bases; bases outside gene matches: 7. CDR3 protein: CASSEGPGLAANEQFF. CDR3 DNA: TGTGCCAGCAGTGAGGGCCCGGGACTAGCGGCCAATGAGCAGTTCTTC.

The chain has TRBV6-5 and TRBJ2-1, with TRBD1 matching 10 bases. CDR3 length: 14 residues. CDR1 and CDR2 (germline): MNHEY, SVGAGI. Trimming took 5 bases from V and 6 from J; bases not matched to a gene: 4. The CDR3 spells CASSRDRGPNEQFF. As DNA, the CDR3 is TGTGCCAGCAGTCGGGACAGGGGACCCAATGAGCAGTTCTTC.

A few counts support this clone. V usage is TRBV7-8 and J usage is TRBJ2-7; D unresolved. Between the trimmed V and J ends, which lost 0 bases and 3 bases, there was a span of 9 bases. This CDR3 is 14 amino acids long. CDR1 and CDR2 from the germline V gene are SGHVS and FQNEAQ. CDR3 sequence reads: CASSLAPAGYEQYF. In nucleotides, the CDR3 is TGTGCCAGCAGCTTAGCGCCGGCAGGCTACGAGCAGTACTTC.